The sequence of this T cell receptor (beta chain) was determined in a study of beta chain features in type 1 diabetes. The study reverse transcribed the entire isolated RNA, so it sequenced expressed TCRB transcripts. Clones were read by immunoSEQ multiplex PCR, and TCRdb kept only the in-frame ones, dropping some. The sample has about 350,000 clones; 15% to 20% are singletons. The study's findings and limits: Within patients, naive, central memory and Treg TCRB repertoires seemed more similar than within healthy donors.

Turning to this clone: Its antigen is unidentified.

This CDR3 has 14 residues. The germline V gene has CDR1 SGHRS and CDR2 YFSETQ. V lost 7 bases, J lost 2 bases, and 14 bases lay in between. The sequencing sample was made of naive CD4+ T cells from blood. The V and J genes are TRBV5-1 and TRBJ2-3; possible D gene TRBD1, 6 bases. The TCR was taken from a woman under 30 in good health. The CDR3 nucleotides read TGCGCCAGCCATTCAACAGGGCACACAGATACGCAGTATTTT. It codes for CASHSTGHTDTQYF.